These 8 T cell receptor beta chains came from one sample sequenced in a study of T cell responses to AZD1222 COVID-19 vaccine. TCRdb keeps only in-frame clones here, not all; method: immunoSEQ multiplex PCR. The repertoire includes 120,000 to 150,000 clones, 93% of them detected once, and 1.9% sits in the top ten. This material consisted of peripheral blood, taken on day 0 of AZD1222 vaccination. These receptors originate from an adult in good health.

This clone appeared a single time. The rearrangement uses TRBV15 and TRBJ1-5; D is perhaps TRBD1 (6 bases). CDR1 is LNHNV, CDR2 YYDKDF, per germline (reference sequence). CDR3 length equals 14 residues. Trimming left V 9 bases short and J 1 base short, with 13 bases between. The CDR3 reads CATNRDPSNQPQHF. DNA for the CDR3: TGTGCCACAAACAGGGACCCGAGCAATCAGCCCCAGCATTTT. The full variable domain, in which reference TRBV15 and TRBJ1-5 provide the parts outside the CDR3, is DAMVIQNPRYQVTQFGKPVTLSCSQTLNHNVMYWYQQKSSQAPKLLFHYYDKDFNNEADTPDNFQSRRPNTSFCFLDIRSPGLGDTAMYLCATNRDPSNQPQHFGDGTRLSIL.

The chain recombines TRBV6-5 with TRBJ1-2; D gene unclear. The CDR3 runs to 13 residues. Trimming left V 6 bases short and J 0 bases short, with 8 bases between. CDR1 is MNHEY and CDR2 is SVGAGI in the germline V gene. CDR3 amino acids: CASSPSPNYGYTF. Here the CDR3 DNA reads TGTGCCAGCAGCCCGTCACCTAACTATGGCTACACCTTC.

The rearrangement links TRBV19 to TRBJ1-5, with 10 bases matching TRBD1. The CDR3 length is 15 residues. From germline, CDR1 is LNHDA and CDR2 SQIVND (reference sequence). V lost 5 bases to trimming and J lost 7 bases; unmatched junction nucleotides: 8. In DNA form, the CDR3 reads TGTGCCAGTAGTCCGCAGGGACAGGGGTTACAGCCCCAGCATTTT. It specifies CASSPQGQGLQPQHF.

The gene calls are TRBV15 and TRBJ1-1, with 7 positions matching TRBD1. Germline assignment: CDR1 LNHNV and CDR2 YYDKDF (reference sequence). The CDR3 has 17 amino acids. V shed 0 bases and J 7 bases; nucleotides not matched to a gene: 14. As DNA, the CDR3 is TGTGCCACCAGCAGAGATTACGGAGGGACAGACCGCAATGAAGCTTTCTTT. It is translated as CATSRDYGGTDRNEAFF.

This clone was observed once. This rearrangement joins TRBV3-1 (or the pseudogene TRBV3-2) to TRBJ2-1, with a tentative D call TRBD2 (7 bases). The CDR3 consists of 15 residues. Germline-derived CDR1 and CDR2 are LGHDT and YNNKEL (reference sequence). Trimming took 4 bases from V and 3 from J, leaving 13 bases between them. In DNA form, the CDR3 reads TGTGCCAGCAGCCCAGCTAGGGGGGGCTACAATGAGCAGTTCTTC. Translation: CASSPARGGYNEQFF.

This clone was found once. The J gene is TRBJ1-5, the V gene TRBV19; D is unresolved. Trimming removed 7 bases at V and 4 bases at J, with 17 bases between. The length of the CDR3 is 15 residues. CDR1 is LNHDA and CDR2 is SQIVND in the germline V gene (reference sequence). This CDR3 reads CASKGKSRANQPQHF. In nucleotides, the CDR3 is TGTGCCAGTAAGGGAAAATCTAGGGCGAATCAGCCCCAGCATTTT.

The rearrangement joins TRBV11-2 to TRBJ2-7; 7 bases agree with TRBD1. The junction had 2 bases not matched to a gene; V was cut back by 4 bases and J by 2 bases. This CDR3 contains 13 residues. The V gene's germline CDR1 is SGHAT and CDR2 FQNNGV. The CDR3 region is CASSSGTAYEQYF. As DNA, the CDR3 is TGTGCCAGCAGCTCGGGGACAGCCTACGAGCAGTACTTC. Supplemented by reference TRBV11-2 and TRBJ2-7, the full variable domain reads EAGVAQSPRYKIIEKRQSVAFWCNPISGHATLYWYQQILGQGPKLLIQFQNNGVVDDSQLPKDRFSAERLKGVDSTLKIQPAKLEDSAVYLCASSSGTAYEQYFGPGTRLTVT.

The rearrangement links TRBV11-2 to TRBJ2-7; D is uncertain. The CDR3 contains 13 residues. The V gene's germline CDR1 is SGHAT and CDR2 FQNNGV. V shed 3 bases and J shed 3 bases, with 9 bases lying between them. CDR3 sequence (DNA): TGTGCCAGCAGCTTCCTAGGTATCTACGAGCAGTACTTC. It is translated as CASSFLGIYEQYF.